This T cell receptor (beta chain) was recovered during a study of blood T cell repertoires in COVID-19. The CDR3 is 17 residues long. The V gene's germline CDR1 is SEHNR and CDR2 FQNEAQ (reference sequence). V shed 5 bases and J 5 bases; nucleotides not matched to a gene: 15. Using immunoSEQ multiplex PCR, the repertoire was profiled, and TCRdb retains in-frame clones only, with some absent. Among just over 650,000 clones, 90% were seen once, and the ten largest hold approximately 0.25%. The rearrangement links TRBV7-9 to TRBJ2-5; 9 bases fit TRBD1. The receptor comes from a young woman with acute or convalescent COVID-19. Sequencing was performed on peripheral blood. The CDR3 nucleotides are TGTGCCAGCAGCCCGGGACAGGGTTTATTTGCTTTGGAGACCCAGTACTTC. Translating gives CASSPGQGLFALETQYF.